The 24 T cell receptor beta chains reported below all come from one sample, sequenced in a study of shared clonotypes between healthy human individuals. Profiled with immunoSEQ multiplex PCR; TCRdb holds only in-frame clones, not every one. The data hold hundreds of thousands of clones, with 90% to 97% observed a single time. In the naive CD8 group, cells lacked CD45RO and were positively selected for CCR7, so terminally differentiated effector memory CD45RA+ cells were left out. Sequences were obtained from naive CD8+ T cells sorted from blood. The origin of the receptors is a woman younger than 45 in good health.

The chain joins TRBV28 to TRBJ1-2, with 10 nucleotides matching TRBD1. The V gene end was trimmed by 4 bases and the J gene end by 6 bases; junction bases not matched to a gene: 5. Germline lookup yields CDR1 MDHEN and CDR2 SYDVKM. CDR3 length: 14 amino acids. The CDR3, as DNA: TGTGCCAGCAGTTCCGGGACAGGGGCTGATGGCTACACCTTC. Translated: CASSSGTGADGYTF.

The V call is TRBV28, the J call TRBJ2-5, with D tentatively TRBD1 or TRBD2 (5 bases each). The J call may be mistaken, given a closer DNA end match to TRBJ2-7. The CDR3 length is 13 residues. CDR1 and CDR2 (germline): MDHEN, SYDVKM. The CDR3 nucleotides read TGTGCCAGCAGTTTACAGGGACCCTACGAGCAGTACTTC. Translation gives CASSLQGPYEQYF.

This chain connects TRBV10-1 to TRBJ2-2; D possibly matches TRBD1 or TRBD2 (5 bases each). Trimming took off 9 bases at V and 3 bases at J, with 14 bases between the two ends. The CDR3 contains 14 residues. Germline CDR1 is WNHNN and CDR2 is SYGVQD (reference sequence). The CDR3 DNA sequence: TGCGCCAGGACCGGGACGGAGTACACCGGGGAGCTGTTTTTT. Residues: CARTGTEYTGELFF.

The chain couples TRBV7-9 to TRBJ1-1; no definite D call. Germline V gene data show CDR1 as SEHNR and CDR2 as FQNEAQ (reference sequence). V lost 5 bases and J 4 bases, leaving 14 bases between the germline ends. This CDR3 has 14 amino acids. The CDR3 is CASSGDVGPTEAFF. For the CDR3, the DNA is TGTGCCAGCAGCGGCGACGTAGGCCCCACTGAAGCTTTCTTT. Drawing the rest from reference TRBV7-9 and TRBJ1-1, the complete variable domain is DTGVSQNPRHKITKRGQNVTFRCDPISEHNRLYWYRQTLGQGPEFLTYFQNEAQLEKSRLLSDRFSAERPKGSFSTLEIQRTEQGDSAMYLCASSGDVGPTEAFFGQGTRLTVV.

This clone has a single count. The chain couples TRBV7-9 to TRBJ1-1; 7 nucleotides line up with TRBD1. J was trimmed by 1 base and V by 5 bases; bases with no gene match: 10. The CDR3 consists of 16 residues. Germline values: CDR1 SEHNR, CDR2 FQNEAQ (reference sequence). The CDR3 protein is CASSPRTGPRNTEAFF. CDR3 nucleotide sequence: TGTGCCAGCAGCCCCCGGACAGGCCCTCGGAACACTGAAGCTTTCTTT.

This clone has just one count. The rearrangement uses TRBV7-9 and TRBJ2-2, with 9 bases identical to TRBD1. Trimming at V came to 4 bases and at J to 7 bases, leaving 7 bases not matched to a gene. Germline V CDR1 and CDR2: SEHNR, FQNEAQ (reference sequence). The CDR3 loop spans 15 amino acids. CDR3 amino acids: CASSSRDRAVGELFF. The DNA of the CDR3 is TGTGCCAGCAGCTCACGGGACAGGGCCGTCGGGGAGCTGTTTTTT.

The chain carries TRBV28 and TRBJ2-7; the match to TRBD1 covers 7 bases. With 5 bases clipped from V and 1 base from J, the junction kept 2 bases outside the gene matches. CDR3 size: 13 residues. The germline gives CDR1 MDHEN, CDR2 SYDVKM. The CDR3 nucleotides read TGTGCCAGCAGTGTGACAGGGTCCTACGAGCAGTACTTC. Translating gives CASSVTGSYEQYF.

The V call is TRBV27, the J call TRBJ2-3; D gene uncertain. The CDR3 sequence is 14 residues long. Trimming left V 6 bases short and J 1 base short, with 11 bases between. From germline, CDR1 is MNHEY and CDR2 SMNVEV (reference sequence). CDR3 sequence (DNA): TGTGCCAGCAGCGGTAGATACCGCACAGATACGCAGTATTTT. Its protein is CASSGRYRTDTQYF.

The chain links TRBV27 to TRBJ2-5; the D gene is possibly TRBD2 (5 bases). The closer fit of TRBJ2-7 to the DNA end suggests the J call may be wrong. The CDR3 is 13 residues long. Germline V gene lookup returns CDR1 MNHEY and CDR2 SMNVEV (reference sequence). The CDR3 region has the DNA TGTGCCAGCAGTTTTAACAGCGGCTACGAGCAGTACTTC. It is translated as CASSFNSGYEQYF.

For the CDR3, the DNA is TGTGCCAGCAGCCCGCGCGGACTAGCGGGATACAATGAGCAGTTCTTC. Translating it yields CASSPRGLAGYNEQFF. This chain links TRBV9 with TRBJ2-1, with TRBD2 matching 12 bases. Germline V gives CDR1 SGDLS, CDR2 YYNGEE. With 4 bases clipped from V and 4 bases from J, the junction kept 6 bases outside the gene matches. This CDR3 has 16 amino acids.

CDR3 region: CASSFQREVTYNEQFF. CDR3 in DNA: TGCGCCAGCAGCTTCCAGCGGGAGGTAACCTACAATGAGCAGTTCTTC. V is TRBV4-1 and J is TRBJ2-1; 9 bases agree with TRBD2. V lost 5 bases to trimming and J lost 2 bases; unmatched junction nucleotides: 7. The CDR3 is 16 amino acids. Germline CDR1 is MGHRA and CDR2 is YSYEKL.

The chain links TRBV28 to TRBJ2-1, with D tentatively TRBD1 or TRBD2 (5 bases each). Trimming stripped 8 bases from V and 2 bases from J, with 10 bases between. The CDR3 is 13 amino acids. Germline V gene data show CDR1 as MDHEN and CDR2 as SYDVKM. CDR3 DNA: TGTGCCAGCCGGGACCAGACCTACAATGAGCAGTTCTTC. It specifies CASRDQTYNEQFF.

This chain connects TRBV4-1 to TRBJ1-1; no reliable D call. Between the trimmed V and J ends, which lost 3 bases and 4 bases, there was a span of 12 bases. This CDR3 contains 14 residues. Germline V gene data show CDR1 as MGHRA and CDR2 as YSYEKL. Written as DNA, the CDR3 is TGCGCCAGCAGCCATCGGCACCCGAGCACTGAAGCTTTCTTT. Residues: CASSHRHPSTEAFF.

This sequence joins TRBV28 and TRBJ1-4; TRBD1 might be the D (6 bases). CDR3 length equals 15 residues. V was cut by 1 base and J by 4 bases, with 10 bases left in between. Germline CDR1 reads MDHEN; CDR2 reads SYDVKM. The CDR3 DNA reads TGTGCCAGCAGTTTATCGGGGACAAGTAATGAAAAACTGTTTTTT. Protein: CASSLSGTSNEKLFF.

The rearrangement joins TRBV9 to TRBJ2-1, with a tentative D call TRBD2 (5 bases). This CDR3 contains 14 residues. The ends were cut back, 0 bases at V and 7 bases at J, with 11 bases in the middle. Germline CDR1 reads SGDLS; CDR2 reads YYNGEE. CDR3 sequence reads: CASSVAGTLNEQFF. The CDR3 DNA reads as TGTGCCAGCAGCGTAGCGGGAACGCTTAATGAGCAGTTCTTC.

DNA of the CDR3: TGTGCCATCAGTGAGTCAGCGACTAGCAGGTATGAGCAGTTCTTC. Translating it yields CAISESATSRYEQFF. The rearrangement uses TRBV10-3 and TRBJ2-1; 7 nucleotides agree with TRBD2. From germline, CDR1 is ENHRY and CDR2 SYGVKD. CDR3 size: 15 residues. The trim removed 0 bases at V and 8 bases at J, leaving 7 bases unmatched.

This clone was detected only once. Other nucleotide sequences from this sample produce the same CDR3. V and J are TRBV5-6 and TRBJ2-1, with D maybe TRBD2 (6 bases). The CDR3 runs to 12 residues. V lost 2 bases and J 7 bases, leaving 7 bases between the germline ends. Looked up from germline, CDR1 is SGHDT and CDR2 is YYEEEE. This CDR3 reads CASSLGGNEQFF. The CDR3 bases are TGTGCCAGCAGCTTAGGAGGGAATGAGCAGTTCTTC.

The rearrangement uses TRBV28 and TRBJ1-3, with D unclear. The V gene lost 3 bases and the J gene lost 3 bases, with 3 bases spanning the gap. The germline V gene encodes CDR1 MDHEN and CDR2 SYDVKM. The CDR3 is made up of 12 amino acids. In nucleotides, the CDR3 is TGTGCCAGCAGTTTTGTTGGAAACACCATATATTTT. It specifies CASSFVGNTIYF.

This rearrangement joins TRBV5-1 to TRBJ2-5; TRBD2 matches at 8 bases. The germline gives CDR1 SGHRS, CDR2 YFSETQ. J lost 5 bases, V lost 6 bases, and 3 bases had no gene match. The CDR3 has 12 residues. CDR3 protein: CASKTSAETQYF. In DNA, the CDR3 is TGCGCCAGCAAGACTAGCGCGGAGACCCAGTACTTC.

The chain combines TRBV15 with TRBJ2-1; TRBD2 is a possible D gene (5 bases). Trimming took off 3 bases at V and 5 bases at J, with 8 bases between the two ends. The CDR3 is made up of 13 amino acids. The germline gives CDR1 LNHNV, CDR2 YYDKDF (reference sequence). CDR3 amino acids: CATSRRADNEQFF. The CDR3 DNA reads TGTGCCACCAGCAGGAGGGCCGACAATGAGCAGTTCTTC.

The rearrangement uses TRBV7-8 and TRBJ2-7; 9 bases match TRBD2. Germline V gives CDR1 SGHVS, CDR2 FQNEAQ. The CDR3 contains 16 residues. V lost 0 bases and J lost 5; bases outside the gene matches: 8. DNA for the CDR3: TGTGCCAGCAGCTTAGCGCGTGCGGGAGGGAGGAACGAGCAGTACTTC. Translating gives CASSLARAGGRNEQYF.

The chain carries TRBV7-9 and TRBJ1-5; D remains unclear. Trimming cost V 5 bases and J 0 bases, with 8 bases left between them. The germline CDR1 and CDR2 sequences are SEHNR and FQNEAQ (reference sequence). The CDR3 contains 14 residues. Here the CDR3 DNA reads TGTGCCAGCAGCCACGGTTATAGCAATCAGCCCCAGCATTTT. This sequence encodes CASSHGYSNQPQHF.

The chain has TRBV4-1 and TRBJ1-1; D might be TRBD1 (5 bases). The length of the CDR3 is 13 residues. Trimming shortened V by 2 bases and J by 1 base, and 5 bases separated the two germline ends. CDR1 MGHRA and CDR2 YSYEKL come from the germline V gene. The CDR3 nucleotides are TGCGCCAGCAGCCAAACAGGGAACACTGAAGCTTTCTTT. Encoded protein: CASSQTGNTEAFF.

V and J are TRBV11-3 and TRBJ2-7, with no clear D. The V end lost 3 bases, the J end lost 2 bases, and 11 bases lay between the germline ends. There are 14 residues in the CDR3. CDR1 is SGHNT and CDR2 is YENEEA in the germline V gene. The CDR3 coding sequence is TGTGCCAGCAGCTTCGGAGACAACCCCTACGAGCAGTACTTC. Translation: CASSFGDNPYEQYF.